The clone carrying this T cell receptor beta chain was counted only a few times. The data originate from a study of blood T cell repertoires in COVID-19. Only in-frame clones appear in the TCRdb table, and some are missing; sequencing was by immunoSEQ multiplex PCR. The sample holds under 450,000 clones, 91% seen once. Membership in each cohort depended on participant-reported clinical history. Germline loops: CDR1 LNHDA, CDR2 SQIVND (reference sequence). Trimming took 9 bases from V and 0 from J; bases not matched to a gene: 3. The CDR3 sequence is 14 residues long. The source of this sequence is a middle-aged woman who had been exposed to COVID-19. The chain links TRBV19 to TRBJ2-1; 9 nucleotides line up with TRBD1. The sequenced sample consisted of PBMCs or T cells enriched from blood (not recorded which). DNA of the CDR3: TGTGCCAGCACGACAGGGGGCTCCTACAATGAGCAGTTCTTC. Its protein product is CASTTGGSYNEQFF.